This T cell receptor (beta chain) was captured in a study of identical twins. TCRdb passed the 5' RACE reads through MiXCR, listing each CDR3 protein once. The sample consists of 600,000 to 700,000 distinct CDR3 sequences, 21% of them appearing once. The CDR3 is 20 amino acids. V shed 0 bases and J shed 1 base, with 23 bases lying between them. The V gene's germline CDR1 is MNHEY and CDR2 SVGEGT. The same data also went into a second study, on T cells expressing NK-cell markers.

The rearrangement joins TRBV6-2 or TRBV6-3 to TRBJ2-3, with D tentatively TRBD1 or TRBD2 (5 bases each). This sequence was found in a woman aged 18-30 years in good health. What was sequenced was PBMCs. Written as DNA, the CDR3 is TGTGCCAGCAGTTACTCGAGGACTTCTTGGGGCCGAGGGGGCACAGATACGCAGTATTTT. Translating gives CASSYSRTSWGRGGTDTQYF.